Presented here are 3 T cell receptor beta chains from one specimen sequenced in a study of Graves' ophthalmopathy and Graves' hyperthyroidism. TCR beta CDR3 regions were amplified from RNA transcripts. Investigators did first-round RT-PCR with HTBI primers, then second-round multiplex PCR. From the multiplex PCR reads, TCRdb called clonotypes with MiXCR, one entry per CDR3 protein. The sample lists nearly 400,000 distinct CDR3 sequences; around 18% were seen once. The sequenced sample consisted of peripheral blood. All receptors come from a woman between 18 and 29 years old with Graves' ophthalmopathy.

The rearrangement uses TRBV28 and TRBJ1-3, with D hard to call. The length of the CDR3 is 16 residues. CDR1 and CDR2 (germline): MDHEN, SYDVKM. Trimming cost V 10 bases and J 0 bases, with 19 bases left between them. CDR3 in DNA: TGTGCCACCACCGTTCGTGCGCCGAGCTCTGGAAACACCATATATTTT. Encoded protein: CATTVRAPSSGNTIYF.

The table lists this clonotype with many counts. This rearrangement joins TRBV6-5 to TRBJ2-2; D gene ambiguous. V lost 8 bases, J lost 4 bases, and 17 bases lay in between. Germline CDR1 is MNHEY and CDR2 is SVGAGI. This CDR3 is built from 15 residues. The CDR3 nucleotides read TGTGCCAGCGGATACGGAGATCCGAGCACCGGGGAGCTGTTTTTT. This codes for CASGYGDPSTGELFF.

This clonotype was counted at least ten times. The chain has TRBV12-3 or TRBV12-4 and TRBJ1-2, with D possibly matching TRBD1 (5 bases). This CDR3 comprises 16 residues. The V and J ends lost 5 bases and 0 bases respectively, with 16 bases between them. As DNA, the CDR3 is TGTGCCAGCAGTCCTCGGGGCAGGGCAACTAACTATGGCTACACCTTC. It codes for CASSPRGRATNYGYTF.